A single T cell receptor (beta chain) is shown here with its context. This sample stems from a study of shared clonotypes between healthy human individuals. In the study overall: A couple of female and a few male donors aged 18 to 49 were enrolled. Researchers assigned three CD4 naive, three CD4 memory, two CD8 naive and one CD8 memory plate to each donor.

All of the donors resided in Nashville, Tennessee, and each was a Caucasian adult. Both subsets, CD45RA+ naive and CD45RA-negative memory, were split from the CD4+ cells. Trimming took 10 bases from V and 7 from J, leaving 17 bases between them. Germline V lookup: CDR1 MNHNY, CDR2 SVGAGI (reference sequence). The CDR3 runs to 12 residues. Clones were sequenced by immunoSEQ multiplex PCR, and TCRdb holds only the in-frame ones, with some missing. The sample carries about 2 million clones, roughly 95% recorded once. The material sequenced was naive CD4+ T cells sorted from blood. Stated subset: CD45RA+ positively selected. This chain joins TRBV6-6 and TRBJ2-7, with D possibly matching TRBD2 (6 bases). The TCR was taken from a man aged 18 to 29 in good health. CDR3 coding DNA: TGTGCCACCGCCCTGGGACTCAGGGAGCAGTACTTC. The encoded protein is CATALGLREQYF.